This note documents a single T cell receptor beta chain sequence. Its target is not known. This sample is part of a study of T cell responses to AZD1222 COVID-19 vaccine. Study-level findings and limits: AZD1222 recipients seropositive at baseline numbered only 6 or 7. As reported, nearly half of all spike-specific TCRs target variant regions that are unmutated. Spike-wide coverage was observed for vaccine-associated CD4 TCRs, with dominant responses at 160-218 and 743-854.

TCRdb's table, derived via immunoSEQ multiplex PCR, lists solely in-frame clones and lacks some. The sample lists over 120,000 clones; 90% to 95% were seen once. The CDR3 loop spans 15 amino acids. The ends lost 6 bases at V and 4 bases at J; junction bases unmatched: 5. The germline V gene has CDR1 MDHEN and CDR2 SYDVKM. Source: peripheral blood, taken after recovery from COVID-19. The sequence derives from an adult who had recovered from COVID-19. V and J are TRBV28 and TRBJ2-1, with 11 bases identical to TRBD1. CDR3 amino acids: CASSLGTGGYNEQFF. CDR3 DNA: TGTGCCAGCAGCCTCGGGACAGGGGGTTACAATGAGCAGTTCTTC.